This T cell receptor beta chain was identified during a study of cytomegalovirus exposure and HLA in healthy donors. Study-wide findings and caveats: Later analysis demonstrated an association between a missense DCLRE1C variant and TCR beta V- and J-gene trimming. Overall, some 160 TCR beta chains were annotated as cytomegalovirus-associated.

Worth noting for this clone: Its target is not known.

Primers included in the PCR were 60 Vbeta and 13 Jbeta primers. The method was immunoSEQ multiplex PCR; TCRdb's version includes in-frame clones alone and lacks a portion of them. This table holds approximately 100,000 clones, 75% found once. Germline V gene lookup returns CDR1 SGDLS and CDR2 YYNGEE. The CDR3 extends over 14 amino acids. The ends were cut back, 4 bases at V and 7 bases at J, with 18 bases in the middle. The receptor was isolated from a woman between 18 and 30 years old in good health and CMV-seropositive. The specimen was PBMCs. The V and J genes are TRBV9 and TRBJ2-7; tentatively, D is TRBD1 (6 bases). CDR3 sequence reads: CASSPREGVGEQYF. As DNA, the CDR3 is TGTGCCAGCAGCCCCAGAGAGGGGGTGGGTGAGCAGTACTTC.